The 31 T cell receptor beta chains below were found in one sample sequenced in a study of shared clonotypes between healthy human individuals. Method: immunoSEQ multiplex PCR; TCRdb's copy keeps in-frame clones and lacks some. The sample includes about 1.5 million clones, over 95% seen only once; the top ten take roughly 1.2%. Sequenced: naive CD4+ T cells sorted from blood. Subset described: CD45RA+ positively selected. The receptors originated from a man between 25 and 39 years old in good health.

This chain links TRBV27 with TRBJ1-5, with no clear D. V shed 5 bases and J shed 1 base, with 9 bases lying between them. Germline V CDR1 and CDR2: MNHEY, SMNVEV (reference sequence). This CDR3 is built from 14 residues. In DNA, the CDR3 is TGTGCCAGCAGTCCTCGGGGAAGCAATCAGCCCCAGCATTTT. Its protein is CASSPRGSNQPQHF.

V gene TRBV6-5 combines with J gene TRBJ2-1; D unclear. Germline CDR1 is MNHEY and CDR2 is SVGAGI. V was trimmed by 8 bases and J by 7 bases, leaving 9 bases between them. There are 11 residues in the CDR3. The CDR3 loop is CASRRQNEQFF. The CDR3 DNA reads as TGTGCCAGCCGACGTCAGAATGAGCAGTTCTTC.

The chain employs TRBV5-5 and TRBJ1-2; D is possibly TRBD1 (6 bases). From germline, CDR1 is SGHKS and CDR2 YYEKEE (reference sequence). The CDR3 loop spans 15 amino acids. The V end lost 2 bases, the J end lost 1 base, and 12 bases lay between the germline ends. The CDR3 nucleotides are TGTGCCAGCAGCTTAGGGGGGACCGGTAACTATGGCTACACCTTC. Residues: CASSLGGTGNYGYTF.

The V gene is TRBV7-9, the J gene TRBJ2-3; no definite D call. The ends were cut back, 1 base at V and 4 bases at J, with 6 bases in the middle. CDR3 size: 13 residues. Germline values: CDR1 SEHNR, CDR2 FQNEAQ (reference sequence). The CDR3 DNA reads as TGTGCCAGCAGCTTAGAGTTTGCAGATACGCAGTATTTT. Protein sequence: CASSLEFADTQYF. Variable domain in full (rest from reference TRBV7-9 and TRBJ2-3): DTGVSQNPRHKITKRGQNVTFRCDPISEHNRLYWYRQTLGQGPEFLTYFQNEAQLEKSRLLSDRFSAERPKGSFSTLEIQRTEQGDSAMYLCASSLEFADTQYFGPGTRLTVL.

V gene TRBV4-1 combines with J gene TRBJ1-2; D may be TRBD1 (5 bases). The CDR3 consists of 16 residues. Germline V gives CDR1 MGHRA, CDR2 YSYEKL. V dropped 1 base and J dropped 5 bases, with 17 bases sitting between them. CDR3 DNA sequence: TGCGCCAGCAGCCAAGGGACAAGGGGTGAAATTTATGGCTACACCTTC. Amino acid sequence: CASSQGTRGEIYGYTF.

The chain joins TRBV7-2 to TRBJ2-1, with TRBD1 matching 8 bases. This CDR3 has 16 amino acids. V shed 3 bases and J 6 bases; nucleotides not matched to a gene: 10. CDR1 SGHTA and CDR2 FQGNSA come from the germline V gene. The CDR3 region is CASSLSGGNRGNEQFF. CDR3 nucleotide sequence: TGTGCCAGCAGCTTGTCAGGGGGCAATCGCGGCAATGAGCAGTTCTTC.

The chain has TRBV1 and TRBJ2-7; the DNA was not used to check the table's D call, TRBD2. TRBV1 counts as a pseudogene. The CDR3 length is 17 residues. The CDR3 DNA sequence: TGCACCAGCAGCCTCCAGACTGCAGCGGTAAACTCCTACGAGCAGTACTTC. It is translated as CTSSLQTAAVNSYEQYF.

The chain employs TRBV18 and TRBJ2-1, with D possibly being TRBD1 (6 bases). CDR3 length: 15 amino acids. Germline lookup yields CDR1 KGHSH and CDR2 LQKENI. The V gene lost 4 bases and the J gene lost 4 bases, with 14 bases spanning the gap. DNA for the CDR3: TGTGCCAGCTCACAGACGCGGACAGCTTACAATGAGCAGTTCTTC. This codes for CASSQTRTAYNEQFF.

The V and J genes are TRBV5-1 and TRBJ2-7; D remains unclear. The CDR3 covers 16 residues. Germline V gene lookup returns CDR1 SGHRS and CDR2 YFSETQ. The V end was cut by 0 bases, the J end by 3 bases, with 16 bases between. CDR3 loop: CASSLADVGQSYEQYF. The CDR3 bases are TGCGCCAGCAGCTTGGCGGATGTGGGCCAGAGCTACGAGCAGTACTTC.

The rearrangement joins TRBV9 to TRBJ2-1; D is perhaps TRBD2 (7 bases). The CDR3 covers 15 residues. V gave up 0 bases and J gave up 10 bases, with 17 bases separating them. Germline CDR1 is SGDLS and CDR2 is YYNGEE. The CDR3 DNA sequence: TGTGCCAGCAGCGTAGTACAAGGGGGGGATGAAGAGCAGTTCTTC. Translating gives CASSVVQGGDEEQFF.

J is TRBJ2-3 and V is TRBV5-1, with 7 positions matching TRBD1. This CDR3 spans 14 amino acids. Germline lookup yields CDR1 SGHRS and CDR2 YFSETQ. The junction had 11 bases not matched to a gene; V was cut back by 9 bases and J by 4 bases. This CDR3 is CATTDSTGADTQYF. CDR3 nucleotides: TGCGCCACCACGGACTCAACAGGGGCAGATACGCAGTATTTT.

The V call is TRBV2, the J call TRBJ1-2, with TRBD1 as a possible D gene (6 bases). The ends were cut back, 4 bases at V and 7 bases at J, with 16 bases in the middle. Germline-derived CDR1 and CDR2 are SNHLY and FYNNEI. The CDR3 extends over 14 amino acids. The CDR3 region has the DNA TGTGCCAGCAGTGGGAGGGGGGCGGCGCGTGGCTACACCTTC. Its translation: CASSGRGAARGYTF. The entire variable domain, with the rest obtained from reference TRBV2 and TRBJ1-2, is as follows: EPEVTQTPSHQVTQMGQEVILRCVPISNHLYFYWYRQILGQKVEFLVSFYNNEISEKSEIFDDQFSVERPDGSNFTLKIRSTKLEDSAMYFCASSGRGAARGYTFGSGTRLTVV.

V is TRBV6-1 and J is TRBJ1-5; D is undetermined. The CDR3 runs 13 residues. CDR1 is MNHNS, CDR2 SASEGT, per germline. V was trimmed by 4 bases and J by 2 bases, leaving 6 bases between them. The CDR3 sequence: CASSVVRNQPQHF. The CDR3 nucleotides read TGTGCCAGCAGTGTGGTTCGCAATCAGCCCCAGCATTTT.

The gene calls are TRBV30 and TRBJ1-1; D is uncertain. CDR3 length: 13 amino acids. CDR1 and CDR2 (germline): GTSNPN, SVGIG (reference sequence). V lost 0 bases and J lost 0, with 5 bases in between. DNA for the CDR3: TGTGCCTGGAGTGTCTTTATGAACACTGAAGCTTTCTTT. Its protein product is CAWSVFMNTEAFF.

The chain carries TRBV5-1 and TRBJ2-4, with D perhaps matching TRBD1 or TRBD2 (6 bases each). V was clipped by 2 bases and J by 6 bases, with 15 bases between them. This CDR3 has 15 amino acids. Germline CDR1 reads SGHRS; CDR2 reads YFSETQ. The CDR3 loop is CASSLPHGGGNIQYF. DNA for the CDR3: TGCGCCAGCAGCTTACCACACGGGGGCGGAAACATTCAGTACTTC.

This clone appeared a single time. The V gene is TRBV28, the J gene TRBJ1-4; D is ambiguous. Trimming pared 4 bases from V and 7 bases from J, leaving 10 bases between. The length of the CDR3 is 13 residues. Germline assignment: CDR1 MDHEN and CDR2 SYDVKM. The CDR3 DNA follows: TGTGCCAGCAGTTCCCGACTATTTGAAAAACTGTTTTTT. Its protein is CASSSRLFEKLFF.

This chain links TRBV10-3 with TRBJ1-1; D is unclear. CDR1 ENHRY and CDR2 SYGVKD come from the germline V gene. The CDR3 contains 12 residues. The ends were cut back, 4 bases at V and 11 bases at J, with 14 bases in the middle. The CDR3 spells CAISADQGRAFF. For the CDR3, the DNA is TGTGCCATCAGTGCCGACCAAGGGAGGGCTTTCTTT.

This rearrangement joins TRBV11-2 to TRBJ2-5, with a possible D match to TRBD2 (7 bases). V lost 4 bases, J lost 4 bases, and 16 bases lay in between. The CDR3 consists of 15 residues. Germline loops: CDR1 SGHAT, CDR2 FQNNGV. The CDR3 bases are TGTGCCAGCAGCTCCTCGAGGGGGAGGGGAGAGACCCAGTACTTC. It specifies CASSSSRGRGETQYF.

The chain has TRBV5-1 and TRBJ2-5; 8 bases agree with TRBD2. With V trimmed by 4 bases and J by 4 bases, 3 bases remained unmatched. This CDR3 region has 13 residues. From germline, CDR1 is SGHRS and CDR2 YFSETQ. CDR3 coding DNA: TGCGCCAGCAGCCGGGGACTAGGAGAGACCCAGTACTTC. Translating it yields CASSRGLGETQYF. The whole variable domain, filled in from reference TRBV5-1 and TRBJ2-5, reads KAGVTQTPRYLIKTRGQQVTLSCSPISGHRSVSWYQQTPGQGLQFLFEYFSETQRNKGNFPGRFSGRQFSNSRSEMNVSTLELGDSALYLCASSRGLGETQYFGPGTRLLVL.

This sequence joins TRBV5-4 and TRBJ2-1; D gene unclear. The length of the CDR3 is 11 residues. Germline values: CDR1 SGHNT, CDR2 YYREEE (reference sequence). Trimming left V 3 bases short and J 8 bases short, with 6 bases between. CDR3 residues: CASSSAHEQFF. DNA for the CDR3: TGTGCCAGCAGCTCCGCCCATGAGCAGTTCTTC.

The V and J genes are TRBV6-1 and TRBJ1-1; the D gene is possibly TRBD1 (5 bases). The CDR3 is made up of 16 amino acids. The germline V and J ends were trimmed by 2 bases and 0 bases, with 13 bases remaining between them. From germline, CDR1 is MNHNS and CDR2 SASEGT. The CDR3 reads CASSERSGFLNTEAFF. The CDR3 DNA reads as TGTGCCAGCAGTGAAAGATCAGGGTTCCTGAACACTGAAGCTTTCTTT.

The CDR3 bases are TGTGCCAGCAGTGATACAGGGGGCAATCAGCCCCAGCATTTT. This translates into CASSDTGGNQPQHF. The rearrangement links TRBV2 to TRBJ1-5, with 7 positions matching TRBD1. Trimming removed 3 bases from V and 2 bases from J; junction bases left unmatched: 1. CDR1 is SNHLY and CDR2 is FYNNEI in the germline V gene. The CDR3 consists of 14 residues.

The chain uses TRBV28 and TRBJ2-3, with TRBD2 matching over 8 bases. The CDR3 covers 17 residues. The V gene end was trimmed by 4 bases and the J gene end by 3 bases; junction bases not matched to a gene: 12. Looked up from germline, CDR1 is MDHEN and CDR2 is SYDVKM. CDR3 sequence reads: CASSSQKLAGLTDTQYF. For the CDR3, the DNA is TGTGCCAGCAGTTCCCAAAAGCTAGCGGGTCTTACAGATACGCAGTATTTT.

The rearrangement links TRBV5-1 to TRBJ1-2; no clear D. Germline lookup yields CDR1 SGHRS and CDR2 YFSETQ. Trimming shortened V by 4 bases and J by 8 bases, and 15 bases separated the two germline ends. The CDR3 contains 13 residues. The CDR3: CASSMTPQTGYTF. The CDR3 DNA follows: TGCGCCAGCAGCATGACACCTCAGACAGGCTACACCTTC.

This rearrangement joins TRBV10-3 to TRBJ2-5; TRBD2 matches 8 bases. This CDR3 comprises 14 residues. Germline values: CDR1 ENHRY, CDR2 SYGVKD. Trimming took 5 bases from V and 3 from J; bases not matched to a gene: 5. CDR3 region: CAISPRGGEETQYF. CDR3 nucleotide sequence: TGTGCCATCAGTCCCCGGGGGGGTGAAGAGACCCAGTACTTC.

The chain is built from TRBV9 and TRBJ2-1; no clear D. The length of the CDR3 is 12 residues. The germline V gene has CDR1 SGDLS and CDR2 YYNGEE. Trimming cost V 4 bases and J 3 bases, with 5 bases left between them. The CDR3 bases are TGTGCCAGCAGCCCACGCTACAATGAGCAGTTCTTC. Translating gives CASSPRYNEQFF.

The chain has TRBV30 and TRBJ1-1; 9 nucleotides match TRBD1. The germline V gene encodes CDR1 GTSNPN and CDR2 SVGIG (reference sequence). The V gene end was trimmed by 5 bases and the J gene end by 3 bases; junction bases not matched to a gene: 4. The length of the CDR3 is 13 residues. The CDR3 here is CAWGTGRDTEAFF. As DNA, the CDR3 is TGTGCCTGGGGGACAGGGCGGGACACTGAAGCTTTCTTT.

The chain combines TRBV2 with TRBJ2-6; TRBD1 agrees at 7 bases. The V gene end was trimmed by 5 bases and the J gene end by 1 base; junction bases not matched to a gene: 2. The CDR3 contains 15 residues. Per germline, CDR1 SNHLY and CDR2 FYNNEI. The CDR3 sequence: CASSNRGSGANVLTF. In nucleotides, the CDR3 is TGTGCCAGCAGTAACAGGGGATCTGGGGCCAACGTCCTGACTTTC. The whole variable domain, remainder taken from reference TRBV2 and TRBJ2-6, is EPEVTQTPSHQVTQMGQEVILRCVPISNHLYFYWYRQILGQKVEFLVSFYNNEISEKSEIFDDQFSVERPDGSNFTLKIRSTKLEDSAMYFCASSNRGSGANVLTFGAGSRLTVL.

The V call is TRBV28, the J call TRBJ1-2; D remains ambiguous. The V end lost 6 bases, the J end lost 0 bases, and 14 bases lay between the germline ends. The CDR3 spans 15 residues. Germline V lookup: CDR1 MDHEN, CDR2 SYDVKM. DNA of the CDR3: TGTGCCAGCAGGGGCGGGGATCGAGCTAACTATGGCTACACCTTC. Translated, it gives CASRGGDRANYGYTF.

The chain recombines TRBV5-1 with TRBJ2-1, with 9 bases that match TRBD1. Germline CDR1 reads SGHRS; CDR2 reads YFSETQ. The J segment lost 8 bases and the V segment lost 4 bases, leaving 10 bases of the junction unmatched. This CDR3 comprises 15 residues. The chain's CDR3 is CASSTDRGRWDEQFF. The CDR3 region has the DNA TGCGCCAGCAGCACGGACAGGGGCCGATGGGATGAGCAGTTCTTC.

The chain combines TRBV27 with TRBJ2-2; no reliable D call. V lost 7 bases to trimming and J lost 6 bases, with 15 bases between them. In germline, CDR1 is MNHEY, CDR2 SMNVEV (reference sequence). CDR3 size: 14 residues. The CDR3 DNA sequence: TGTGCCAGCAATCGGCTCCTAAACCCCGGGGAGCTGTTTTTT. This translates into CASNRLLNPGELFF.